This entry describes one T cell receptor beta chain. This specimen belongs to a study of shared clonotypes between healthy human individuals. As for the study in general: Those who served as donors were two women and a few men between the ages of 18 and 49. Three CD4 naive, three CD4 memory, two CD8 naive and one CD8 memory plate were used per donor.

In germline, CDR1 is SGHAT, CDR2 FQNNGV. This CDR3 is 16 amino acids long. Trimming took off 4 bases at V and 0 bases at J, with 14 bases between the two ends. Authors' data handling: Junction-only sequences without quality scores came from ImmunoSEQ, so filtering differed. Clones were sequenced by immunoSEQ multiplex PCR, and TCRdb holds only the in-frame ones, with some missing. V and J calls and clone size come straight from that table; D and trimming were deduced from the DNA. The sample lists approximately 2.5 million clones; 93% were seen once. The chain has TRBV11-2 and TRBJ2-3; D ambiguous. The specimen sequenced was naive CD4+ T cells from PBMCs. Subset denoted: CD45RA+ positively selected. The clonotype originates from a man aged 18-30 years in good health. Some clones in this sample may be carry-over from other donors' samples. CDR3 DNA sequence: TGTGCCAGCAGCTCGTTCCTCCTAAGCAGCACAGATACGCAGTATTTT. It yields the protein CASSSFLLSSTDTQYF. The full variable domain, in which reference TRBV11-2 and TRBJ2-3 provide the parts outside the CDR3, is EAGVAQSPRYKIIEKRQSVAFWCNPISGHATLYWYQQILGQGPKLLIQFQNNGVVDDSQLPKDRFSAERLKGVDSTLKIQPAKLEDSAVYLCASSSFLLSSTDTQYFGPGTRLTVL.